This T cell receptor beta chain was identified during a study of radiation and T cells in renal cell carcinoma. Study-level results: Top tumor clonotypes rose in blood 2 weeks post-radiation, then contracted.

Time point meaning: blood 2 weeks post-SBRT. Specified treatment: 15 Gy SBRT to primary tumor, nephrectomy 4 weeks later. This renal cell carcinoma was of the clear cell type. Germline assignment: CDR1 LNHDA and CDR2 SQIVND (reference sequence). Trimming pared 8 bases from V and 3 bases from J, leaving 4 bases between. This CDR3 spans 10 amino acids. On this clone itself: The antigen is unknown.

Data came from immunoSEQ multiplex PCR; TCRdb stores just in-frame clones and leaves some out. Among some 150,000 clones listed, 80% to 90% were seen once. The chain has TRBV19 and TRBJ1-2; no clear D gene. The TCR originated in a woman aged 50 to 60 with renal cell carcinoma. Source: blood, taken from a patient whose treatment included radiotherapy and nephrectomy. The CDR3: CASGDYGYTF. For the CDR3, the DNA is TGTGCCAGTGGGGACTATGGCTACACCTTC.